These T cell receptor beta chains were read from a single sample in a study of blood T cell repertoires in COVID-19. Method: immunoSEQ multiplex PCR; TCRdb's copy keeps in-frame clones and lacks some. The data contain approximately 150,000 clones, about 80% of them seen just once; the ten biggest clones take up roughly 11%. The sample was peripheral blood. The receptor set was obtained from a man in his sixties or seventies with active or convalescent COVID-19. Each CDR3 is given with its conserved first and last residue. The D gene is left open where the match is weak. A clone size is listed for some rows: how often the clone was seen (once, few, many), or a class if it is expanded.

clone_size: .; j_call: TRBJ2-2; v_call: TRBV7-7; d_call: .; cdr3_nt: TGTGCCAGCAGTCCGCGGGGGCCCAAGGGCGGGGAGCTGTTTTTT; cdr3_aa: CASSPRGPKGGELFF
clone_size: .; j_call: TRBJ2-5; v_call: TRBV3-1/TRBV3-2; d_call: TRBD2; cdr3_nt: TGTGCCAGCAGCCAGGCCGGGACTAGCGGGGGGGCGGGAGAGACCCAGTACTTC; cdr3_aa: CASSQAGTSGGAGETQYF
clone_size: .; j_call: TRBJ2-1; v_call: TRBV3-1/TRBV3-2; d_call: .; cdr3_nt: TGTGCCAGCAGCCTATCGGACAATGAGCAGTTCTTC; cdr3_aa: CASSLSDNEQFF
clone_size: .; j_call: TRBJ2-7; v_call: TRBV6-5; d_call: .; cdr3_nt: TGTGCCAGCAGCCGGGACTGGGGGTACGAGCAGTACTTC; cdr3_aa: CASSRDWGYEQYF
clone_size: .; j_call: TRBJ2-6; v_call: TRBV5-4; d_call: TRBD2; cdr3_nt: TGTGCCAGCAGCCAACCGGGACTAGCGGGAGGGTCTGGCGTCCTGACTTTC; cdr3_aa: CASSQPGLAGGSGVLTF
clone_size: .; j_call: TRBJ2-7; v_call: TRBV18; d_call: TRBD2; cdr3_nt: TGTGCCAGCTCCCCGGGACTAGCGGGCGAGCAGTACTTC; cdr3_aa: CASSPGLAGEQYF
clone_size: .; j_call: TRBJ1-6; v_call: TRBV27; d_call: TRBD1; cdr3_nt: TGTGCCAGCAGTTTTTGGGGAAGACAGGGGGTTACTAATTCACCCCTCCACTTT; cdr3_aa: CASSFWGRQGVTNSPLHF
clone_size: .; j_call: TRBJ2-1; v_call: TRBV4-3; d_call: TRBD2; cdr3_nt: TGCGCCAGCAGCCAAGGTAGCGGGAGGCCCAACAATGAGCAGTTCTTC; cdr3_aa: CASSQGSGRPNNEQFF
clone_size: .; j_call: TRBJ2-7; v_call: TRBV6-5; d_call: .; cdr3_nt: TGTGCCAGCAGTTACATCGACGAGCAGTACTTC; cdr3_aa: CASSYIDEQYF
clone_size: .; j_call: TRBJ2-1; v_call: TRBV10-2; d_call: TRBD2; cdr3_nt: TGCGCCAGCAGTTCTAGCGGGCGGAATGAGCAGTTCTTC; cdr3_aa: CASSSSGRNEQFF
clone_size: .; j_call: TRBJ1-1; v_call: TRBV9; d_call: .; cdr3_nt: TGTGCCAGCAGCTCTCAGGGTATGTCGGCCAATGAAGCTTTCTTT; cdr3_aa: CASSSQGMSANEAFF
clone_size: .; j_call: TRBJ1-1; v_call: TRBV5-4; d_call: .; cdr3_nt: TGTGCCAGCAGCCCGGACAGTTACACTGAAGCTTTCTTT; cdr3_aa: CASSPDSYTEAFF
clone_size: .; j_call: TRBJ1-5; v_call: TRBV10-3; d_call: .; cdr3_nt: TGTGCCATCAGCCCGGGGGGCGGCAATCAGCCCCAGCATTTT; cdr3_aa: CAISPGGGNQPQHF
clone_size: .; j_call: TRBJ1-1; v_call: TRBV5-6; d_call: .; cdr3_nt: TGTGCCAGCAGCTTGCTTGGACAGAAGAACACTGAAGCTTTCTTT; cdr3_aa: CASSLLGQKNTEAFF
clone_size: few; j_call: TRBJ1-5; v_call: TRBV7-2; d_call: .; cdr3_nt: TGTGCCAGCAGCTACAGCAGTGGATCTCCCCAGCATTTT; cdr3_aa: CASSYSSGSPQHF
clone_size: .; j_call: TRBJ2-2; v_call: TRBV5-4; d_call: .; cdr3_nt: TGTGCCAGCAGCAAACCGGGACTCGCACCGAGTGGGTACGGGGAGCTGTTTTTT; cdr3_aa: CASSKPGLAPSGYGELFF
clone_size: .; j_call: TRBJ2-1; v_call: TRBV21-1; d_call: .; cdr3_nt: TGTGCCAGCAGCATCCCCGGACTAGCGGGAGTCAGTGAGCAGTTCTTC; cdr3_aa: CASSIPGLAGVSEQFF
clone_size: .; j_call: TRBJ1-2; v_call: TRBV13; d_call: .; cdr3_nt: TGTGCCAGCAGCCCCTCCGGGGTGACGGACTATGGCTACACCTTC; cdr3_aa: CASSPSGVTDYGYTF
clone_size: once; j_call: TRBJ1-3; v_call: TRBV5-1; d_call: .; cdr3_nt: TGCGCCAGCAGCATGGACGGAGACTCTGGAAACACCATATATTTT; cdr3_aa: CASSMDGDSGNTIYF
clone_size: .; j_call: TRBJ1-5; v_call: TRBV19; d_call: .; cdr3_nt: TGTGCCAGTACCCATGGGGGACTGGCGAATCAGCCCCAGCATTTT; cdr3_aa: CASTHGGLANQPQHF
clone_size: .; j_call: TRBJ2-4; v_call: TRBV7-9; d_call: .; cdr3_nt: TGTGCCAGCAGCTTAGAGCGGAACCTAGCCAAAAACATTCAGTACTTC; cdr3_aa: CASSLERNLAKNIQYF
clone_size: .; j_call: TRBJ2-7; v_call: TRBV28; d_call: TRBD2; cdr3_nt: TGTGCCAGCAGAACTAGCGGGAGGGCCTACGAGCAGTACTTC; cdr3_aa: CASRTSGRAYEQYF
clone_size: few; j_call: TRBJ1-1; v_call: TRBV7-9; d_call: .; cdr3_nt: TGTGCCAGCAGCTTACAGGGCGGATACACTGAAGCTTTCTTT; cdr3_aa: CASSLQGGYTEAFF
clone_size: .; j_call: TRBJ2-7; v_call: TRBV6-5; d_call: .; cdr3_nt: TGTGCCAGCAGTTACAAAGGGGGTTCCTACGAGCAGTACTTC; cdr3_aa: CASSYKGGSYEQYF
clone_size: .; j_call: TRBJ2-1; v_call: TRBV27; d_call: TRBD2; cdr3_nt: TGTGCCAGCAGTTTAAGTTTTAGTAGCGGGAGATACGGTGAGCAGTTCTTC; cdr3_aa: CASSLSFSSGRYGEQFF
clone_size: .; j_call: TRBJ2-5; v_call: TRBV5-1; d_call: TRBD2; cdr3_nt: TGCGCCAGCAGTGCGGGCCCGGGACTAGCAAAAGAGACCCAGTACTTC; cdr3_aa: CASSAGPGLAKETQYF
clone_size: once; j_call: TRBJ2-7; v_call: TRBV28; d_call: TRBD1; cdr3_nt: TGTGCCAGCAGATTCAGGGGGCCCTACGAGCAGTACTTC; cdr3_aa: CASRFRGPYEQYF
clone_size: .; j_call: TRBJ1-1; v_call: TRBV18; d_call: .; cdr3_nt: TGTGCCAGCTCACTGGACATTTTAAACACTGAAGCTTTCTTT; cdr3_aa: CASSLDILNTEAFF
clone_size: .; j_call: TRBJ2-7; v_call: TRBV28; d_call: .; cdr3_nt: TGTGCCAGCTCCTCCCCGGGGGGCGCAGGGTACGAGCAGTACTTC; cdr3_aa: CASSSPGGAGYEQYF
clone_size: .; j_call: TRBJ2-7; v_call: TRBV7-8; d_call: .; cdr3_nt: TGTGCCAGCAGCTCGGTGGGAGGATTCTACGAGCAGTACTTC; cdr3_aa: CASSSVGGFYEQYF
clone_size: .; j_call: TRBJ1-2; v_call: TRBV27; d_call: .; cdr3_nt: TGTGCCAGCAGTTTCAGGGGAGATGGCTACACCTTC; cdr3_aa: CASSFRGDGYTF
clone_size: .; j_call: TRBJ1-3; v_call: TRBV28; d_call: TRBD1; cdr3_nt: TGTGCCAGCAGTTTACGGACAGGTTCTGGAAACACCATATATTTT; cdr3_aa: CASSLRTGSGNTIYF
clone_size: once; j_call: TRBJ2-3; v_call: TRBV18; d_call: .; cdr3_nt: TGTGCCAGCTTTCAGTCCCGGGGAACAGATACGCAGTATTTT; cdr3_aa: CASFQSRGTDTQYF
clone_size: .; j_call: TRBJ1-2; v_call: TRBV5-4; d_call: .; cdr3_nt: TGTGCCAGCAGCTTGGGGGGGGAGATGCGCTATGGCTACACCTTC; cdr3_aa: CASSLGGEMRYGYTF
clone_size: .; j_call: TRBJ1-5; v_call: TRBV10-2; d_call: .; cdr3_nt: TGCGCCAGCAGTCCAACGGGGTATAGCAATCAGCCCCAGCATTTT; cdr3_aa: CASSPTGYSNQPQHF